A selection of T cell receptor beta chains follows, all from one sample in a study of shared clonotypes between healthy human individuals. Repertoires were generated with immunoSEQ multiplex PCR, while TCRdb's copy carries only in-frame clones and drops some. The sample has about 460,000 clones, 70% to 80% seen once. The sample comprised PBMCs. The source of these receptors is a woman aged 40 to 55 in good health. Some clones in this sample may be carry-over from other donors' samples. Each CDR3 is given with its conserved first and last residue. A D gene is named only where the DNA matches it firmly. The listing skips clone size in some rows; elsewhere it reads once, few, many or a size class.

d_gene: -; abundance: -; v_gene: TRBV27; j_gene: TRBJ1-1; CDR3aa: CASTSGAYTEAFF; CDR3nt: TGTGCCAGCACATCGGGGGCCTACACTGAAGCTTTCTTT
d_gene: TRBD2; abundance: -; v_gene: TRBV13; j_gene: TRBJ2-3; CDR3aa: CASSLAGTSGPCRAYF; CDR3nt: TGTGCCAGCAGCTTGGCCGGGACTAGCGGCCCCTGTCGGGCGTATTTT
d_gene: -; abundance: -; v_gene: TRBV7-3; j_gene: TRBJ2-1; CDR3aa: CASSLRSSNEQFF; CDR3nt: TGTGCCAGCAGCTTAAGGAGCAGCAATGAGCAGTTCTTC
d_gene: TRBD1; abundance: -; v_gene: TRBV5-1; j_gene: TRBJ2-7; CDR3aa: CASSFADRDYEQYF; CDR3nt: TGCGCCAGCAGCTTCGCAGACAGGGACTACGAGCAGTACTTC
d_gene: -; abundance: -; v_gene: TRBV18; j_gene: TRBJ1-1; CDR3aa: CASSPTGNTEAFF; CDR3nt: TGTGCCAGCTCTCCCACAGGAAACACTGAAGCTTTCTTT
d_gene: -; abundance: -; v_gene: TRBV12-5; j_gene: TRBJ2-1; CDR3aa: CASGFWDNEQFF; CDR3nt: TGTGCTAGTGGTTTCTGGGACAATGAGCAGTTCTTC
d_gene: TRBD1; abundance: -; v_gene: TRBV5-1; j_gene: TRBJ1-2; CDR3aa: CASSPGQGMGPNYGYTF; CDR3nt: TGCGCCAGCAGCCCGGGACAGGGTATGGGGCCTAACTATGGCTACACCTTC
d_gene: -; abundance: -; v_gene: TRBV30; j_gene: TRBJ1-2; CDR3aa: CVWSVGRLRAGYTF; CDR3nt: TGTGTCTGGAGTGTTGGGCGCCTGCGTGCTGGCTACACCTTC
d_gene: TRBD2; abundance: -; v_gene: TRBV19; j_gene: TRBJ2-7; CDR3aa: CASSRTSGRADYEQYF; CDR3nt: TGTGCCAGTAGTAGGACTAGCGGGAGGGCTGACTACGAGCAGTACTTC
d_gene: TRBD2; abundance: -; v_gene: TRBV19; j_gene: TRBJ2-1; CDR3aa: CATRRWEGNEQFF; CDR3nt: TGTGCCACCCGAAGGTGGGAGGGGAATGAGCAGTTCTTC
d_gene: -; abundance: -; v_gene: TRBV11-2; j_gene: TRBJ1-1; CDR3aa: CASSVDRATEAFF; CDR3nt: TGTGCCAGCAGCGTTGACAGAGCAACTGAAGCTTTCTTT
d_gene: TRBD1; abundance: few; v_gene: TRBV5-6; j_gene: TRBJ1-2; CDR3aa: CASSLEDRGYGYTF; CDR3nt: TGTGCCAGCAGCTTGGAGGACAGGGGCTATGGCTACACCTTC
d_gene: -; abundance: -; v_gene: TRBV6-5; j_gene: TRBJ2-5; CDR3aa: CASRPWTVSQETQYF; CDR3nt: TGTGCCAGCAGACCTTGGACAGTTTCCCAAGAGACCCAGTACTTC
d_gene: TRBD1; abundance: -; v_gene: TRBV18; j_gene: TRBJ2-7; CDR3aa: CASSLTGGMGEQYF; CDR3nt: TGTGCCAGCTCACTAACAGGGGGTATGGGCGAGCAGTACTTC
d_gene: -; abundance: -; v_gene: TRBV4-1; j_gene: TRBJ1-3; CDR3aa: CASSERGLTGNTIYF; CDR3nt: TGCGCCAGCAGCGAAAGGGGTTTGACTGGAAACACCATATATTTT
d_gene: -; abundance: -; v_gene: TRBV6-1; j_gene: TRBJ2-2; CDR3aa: CASATGNTGELFF; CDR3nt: TGTGCCAGCGCAACAGGGAACACCGGGGAGCTGTTTTTT
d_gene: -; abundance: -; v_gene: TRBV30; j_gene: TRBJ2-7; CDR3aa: CAWSVTPYEQYF; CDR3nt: TGTGCCTGGAGTGTCACCCCTTACGAGCAGTACTTC
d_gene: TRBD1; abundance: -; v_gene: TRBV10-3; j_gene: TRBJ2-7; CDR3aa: CAISEGTGYEQYF; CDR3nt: TGTGCCATCAGTGAAGGGACAGGGTACGAGCAGTACTTC
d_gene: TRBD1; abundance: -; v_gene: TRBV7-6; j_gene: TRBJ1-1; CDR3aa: CASSLIQGDTEAFF; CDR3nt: TGTGCCAGCAGCTTGATACAGGGGGACACTGAAGCTTTCTTT
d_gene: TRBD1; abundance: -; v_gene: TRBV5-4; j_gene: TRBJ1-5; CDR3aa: CASSLGTGVDQPQHF; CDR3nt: TGTGCCAGCAGCTTGGGGACAGGGGTGGATCAGCCCCAGCATTTT
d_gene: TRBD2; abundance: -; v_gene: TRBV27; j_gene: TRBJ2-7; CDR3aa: CASSLGFLAATYEQYF; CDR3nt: TGTGCCAGCAGTTTAGGGTTCCTAGCGGCCACCTACGAGCAGTACTTC
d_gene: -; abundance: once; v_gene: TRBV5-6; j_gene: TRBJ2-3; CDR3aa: CASSKLTDNTDTQYF; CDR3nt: TGTGCCAGCAGCAAACTGACAGATAACACAGATACGCAGTATTTT
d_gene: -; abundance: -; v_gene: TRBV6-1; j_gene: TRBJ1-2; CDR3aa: CASSSQFYGYTF; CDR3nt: TGTGCCAGCAGTAGTCAGTTCTATGGCTACACCTTC
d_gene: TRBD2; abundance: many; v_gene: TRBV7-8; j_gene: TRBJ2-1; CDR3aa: CASTGGPGAYNEQFF; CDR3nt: TGTGCCAGCACGGGAGGGCCTGGCGCCTACAATGAGCAGTTCTTC
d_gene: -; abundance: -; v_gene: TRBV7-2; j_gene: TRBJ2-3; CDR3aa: CASSLAIGTDTQYF; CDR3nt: TGTGCCAGCAGCTTAGCCATCGGAACAGATACGCAGTATTTT
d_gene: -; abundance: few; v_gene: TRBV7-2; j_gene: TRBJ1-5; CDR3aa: CASSHRRQPQHF; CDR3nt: TGTGCCAGCAGCCACCGAAGGCAGCCCCAGCATTTT
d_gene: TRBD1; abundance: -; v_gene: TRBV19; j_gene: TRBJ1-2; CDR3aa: CASRRTGKYGYTF; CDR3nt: TGTGCCAGTAGAAGGACAGGAAAGTATGGCTACACCTTC
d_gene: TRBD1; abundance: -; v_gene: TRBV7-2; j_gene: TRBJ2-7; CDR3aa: CASSLRQGRAYEQYF; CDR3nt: TGTGCCAGCAGCCTCCGACAGGGAAGGGCTTACGAGCAGTACTTC
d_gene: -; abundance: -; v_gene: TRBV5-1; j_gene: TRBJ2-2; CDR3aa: CASSLRVVERNTGELFF; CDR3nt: TGCGCCAGCAGCTTGAGGGTCGTGGAGCGGAACACCGGGGAGCTGTTTTTT
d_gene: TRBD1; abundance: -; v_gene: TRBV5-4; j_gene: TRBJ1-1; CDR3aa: CASSPDRVNTEAFF; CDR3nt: TGTGCCAGCAGCCCGGACAGGGTGAACACTGAAGCTTTCTTC
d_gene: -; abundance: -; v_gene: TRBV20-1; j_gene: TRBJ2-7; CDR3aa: CSAGLAREQYF; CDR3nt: TGCAGTGCGGGACTCGCCCGGGAGCAGTACTTC
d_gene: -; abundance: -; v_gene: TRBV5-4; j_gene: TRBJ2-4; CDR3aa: CASSLGGGMDGIQYF; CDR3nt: TGTGCCAGCAGCCTAGGCGGCGGGATGGACGGCATTCAGTACTTC
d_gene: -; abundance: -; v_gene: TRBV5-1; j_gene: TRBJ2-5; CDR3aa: CASSLDSGARGRETQYF; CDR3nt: TGCGCCAGCAGCTTGGACTCTGGGGCGAGGGGGAGAGAGACCCAGTACTTC
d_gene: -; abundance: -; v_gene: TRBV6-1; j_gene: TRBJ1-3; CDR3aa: CASSESWGVGDTIYF; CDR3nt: TGTGCCAGCAGTGAATCATGGGGAGTTGGGGACACCATATATTTT
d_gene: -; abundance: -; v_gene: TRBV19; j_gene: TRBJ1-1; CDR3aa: CASSRERVMNTEAFF; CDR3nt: TGTGCCAGTAGTAGGGAGAGAGTCATGAACACTGAAGCTTTCTTT
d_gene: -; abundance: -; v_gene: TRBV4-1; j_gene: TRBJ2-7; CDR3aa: CASSKLGLRGFSYEQYF; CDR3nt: TGCGCCAGCAGCAAATTGGGGCTGAGGGGTTTCTCCTACGAGCAGTACTTC
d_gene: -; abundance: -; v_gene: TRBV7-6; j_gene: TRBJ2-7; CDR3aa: CASSLEAPAEQYF; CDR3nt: TGTGCCAGCAGCTTAGAGGCACCAGCTGAGCAGTACTTC
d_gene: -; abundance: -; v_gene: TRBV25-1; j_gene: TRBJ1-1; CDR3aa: CASSDYTEAFF; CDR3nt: TGTGCCAGCAGTGACTACACTGAAGCTTTCTTT
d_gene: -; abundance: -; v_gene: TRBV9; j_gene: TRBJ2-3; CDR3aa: CASSVLAHLTDTQYF; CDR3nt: TGTGCCAGCAGCGTCCTTGCACACCTTACAGATACGCAGTATTTT
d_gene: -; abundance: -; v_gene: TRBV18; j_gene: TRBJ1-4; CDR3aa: CASSPTGSGNEKLFF; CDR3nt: TGTGCCAGCTCCCCCACAGGGTCGGGCAATGAAAAACTGTTTTTT
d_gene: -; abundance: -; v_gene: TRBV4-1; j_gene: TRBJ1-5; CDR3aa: CASSQDKGLLNQPQHF; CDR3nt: TGCGCCAGCAGCCAAGATAAGGGACTCCTAAATCAGCCCCAGCATTTT
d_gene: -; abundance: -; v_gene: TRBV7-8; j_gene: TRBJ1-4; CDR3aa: CASSFLPYRATNEKLFF; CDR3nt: TGTGCCAGCAGCTTCCTTCCATACAGAGCAACTAATGAAAAACTGTTTTTT
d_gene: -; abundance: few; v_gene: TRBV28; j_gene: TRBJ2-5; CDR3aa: CASRSSPGLQETQYF; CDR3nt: TGTGCCAGCAGGTCATCACCGGGACTTCAAGAGACCCAGTACTTC
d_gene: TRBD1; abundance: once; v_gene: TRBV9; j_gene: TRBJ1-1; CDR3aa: CASSPTRDRGRNTEAFF; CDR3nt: TGTGCCAGCAGCCCGACTAGGGACAGGGGGAGGAACACTGAAGCTTTCTTT
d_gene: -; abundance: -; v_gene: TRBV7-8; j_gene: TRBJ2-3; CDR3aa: CASSRTADTQYF; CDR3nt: TGTGCCAGCAGTCGTACGGCAGATACGCAGTATTTT
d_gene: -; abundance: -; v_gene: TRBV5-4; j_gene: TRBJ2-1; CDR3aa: CASSIDENNEQFF; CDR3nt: TGTGCCAGCAGCATCGACGAGAACAATGAGCAGTTCTTC
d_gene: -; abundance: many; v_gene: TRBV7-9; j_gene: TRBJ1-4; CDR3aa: CASSLEYQGGGEKLFF; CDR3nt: TGTGCCAGCAGCTTAGAATACCAGGGCGGGGGAGAAAAACTGTTTTTT
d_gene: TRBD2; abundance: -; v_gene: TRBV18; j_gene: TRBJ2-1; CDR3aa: CASSPTSGSSYNEQFF; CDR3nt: TGTGCCAGCTCACCTACTAGCGGGAGCTCCTACAATGAGCAGTTCTTC
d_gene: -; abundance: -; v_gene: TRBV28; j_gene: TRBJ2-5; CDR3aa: CASSLVRDQETQYF; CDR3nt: TGTGCCAGCAGTTTGGTAAGGGATCAAGAGACCCAGTACTTC
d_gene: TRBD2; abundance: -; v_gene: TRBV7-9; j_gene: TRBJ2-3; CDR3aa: CASSSRTSGFSTDTQYF; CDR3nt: TGTGCCAGCAGCTCTAGGACTAGCGGGTTTAGCACAGATACGCAGTATTTT